This T cell receptor beta chain was documented in a study of post-analysis software for immune sequencing data (dated by TCRdb to between 2015 and 2017). Study-level background: Recorded disease courses included relapsing-remitting, secondary progressive and progressive-relapsing multiple sclerosis, with some patients lacking subtype annotation. The multiple sclerosis patient repertoires were compared with approximately 11 previously published healthy control repertoires from donors aged 6 to 25 years. A subset of samples was prepared in parallel using single-end sample barcoding, then pooled and co-amplified after Illumina adapter ligation.

To demonstrate the VDJtools post-analysis software, the study profiled TCR beta repertoires from the peripheral blood of 10 to 15 young patients with multiple sclerosis. The multiple sclerosis patients were children and adolescents ranging in age from roughly 6 to 16 years. What the authors observed across the whole study: Patients showed significantly higher frequencies than controls for roughly 5 TRBV segments, among them TRBV5-6, TRBV5-1 and TRBV20-1. Direct clustering with F measure revealed strong co-clustering of samples prepared in the same batch, which led to a batch-effect correction. The multiple sclerosis patient group was slightly younger than the control group. Compared with controls, multiple sclerosis patients had significantly lower normalized Chao1 diversity, a finding suggesting substantial peripheral T-cell clonal expansion.

The library was produced with PCR. The data were produced on an Illumina HiSeq 2500. Unique molecular identifiers were incorporated into TCR beta cDNA libraries to reduce PCR and sequencing biases. Roughly 0.5 million cDNA molecules were obtained per 1 to 10 million input T cells, so each molecule approximated one T cell. The patient libraries were prepared and sequenced with the same protocol used for the earlier healthy control dataset. Samples belonging to the same batch were prepared together, multiplexed and sequenced on a shared HiSeq lane. In the source study's methods: Raw barcoded reads were processed with MIGEC, discarding single-read molecular identifier groups before consensus assembly and CDR3 extraction. Clonotype tables were post-analysed with VDJtools, normalizing diversity by down-sampling all datasets to the smallest sample size. To correct batch-related cross-sample contamination, repertoire overlap clustering matched CDR3 amino acid sequences but not nucleotide sequences. TCRdb reanalyzed the raw reads on its own, using fastp at Q25 for trimming and MiXCR for clone calling, and kept in-frame beta chains. Rows are combined by CDR3 protein, so each entry shows the most common genes and DNA. The V and J calls follow TCRdb's processing rather than the paper's. Recorded for this sample are 400,000 to 500,000 distinct CDR3 sequences; 39% of them occurred a single time. Approximately 7.6% of the sample belongs to the ten largest clones.

Comments on this clonotype: Its antigen remains unidentified. The record has no base qualities; no much larger clone is one base away.

The CDR3 has 14 amino acids, counting the end cysteine and phenylalanine. The sequence is cut down to CDR3 DNA, 42 bases in frame from base 1. The germline V gene (reference sequence) gives CDR1 as DFQATT and CDR2 as SNEGSKA. V ends up 6 bases short and J 3 bases short, with an unmatched junction base count of 5. The sequenced material came from blood. This TCR derives from a girl aged 2-10 years with multiple sclerosis. Rearrangement joined TRBV20-1 to TRBJ2-3, and TRBD2 aligns with 11 junction nucleotides. This receptor carries the CDR3 CSAQTSGRTDTQYF. The DNA sequence reads TGCAGTGCACAAACTAGCGGGAGAACAGATACGCAGTATTTT.